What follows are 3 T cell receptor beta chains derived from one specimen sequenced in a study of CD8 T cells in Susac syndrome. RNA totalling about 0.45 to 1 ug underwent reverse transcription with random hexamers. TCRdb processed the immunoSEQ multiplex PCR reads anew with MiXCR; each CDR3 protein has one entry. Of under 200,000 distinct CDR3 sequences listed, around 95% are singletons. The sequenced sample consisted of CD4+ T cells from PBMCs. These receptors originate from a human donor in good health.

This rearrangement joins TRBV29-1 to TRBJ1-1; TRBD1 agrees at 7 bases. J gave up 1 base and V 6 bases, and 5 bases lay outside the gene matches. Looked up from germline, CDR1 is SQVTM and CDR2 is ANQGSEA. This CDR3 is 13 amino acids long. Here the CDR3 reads CSVGTARNTEAFF. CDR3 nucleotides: TGCAGCGTAGGGACAGCGAGGAACACTGAAGCTTTCTTT.

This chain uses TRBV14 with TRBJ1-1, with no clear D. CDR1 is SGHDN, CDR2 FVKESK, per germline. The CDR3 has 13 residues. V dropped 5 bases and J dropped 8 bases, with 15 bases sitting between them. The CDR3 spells CASSYLGDGEAFF. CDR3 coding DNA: TGTGCCAGCAGCTATCTAGGAGACGGCGAAGCTTTCTTT.

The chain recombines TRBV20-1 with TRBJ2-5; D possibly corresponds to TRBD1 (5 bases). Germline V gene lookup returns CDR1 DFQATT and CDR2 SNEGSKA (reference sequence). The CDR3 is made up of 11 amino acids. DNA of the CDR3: TGCAGACCAGGGCCCCAAGAGACCCAGTACTTC. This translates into CRPGPQETQYF.